This TCR beta chain was sequenced during a study of blood T cells in healthy people across ages (dated by TCRdb to 2015 to 2017). Context from the whole study: In model experiments, roughly one uniquely barcoded TCR beta cDNA molecule per two T cells was captured by template switching. Two additional independent replicas of 1 million unique cDNA reads from the same blood draw were analyzed for two donors (one aged 18 to 29 and one aged 80 or older). Four age groups were formed from the donors: young (average approximately 16 years), middle-aged (approximately 40), aged (more than 55) and long-lived (less than 85). To avoid experimental bias, donors of different ages were randomly spread across the sequencing lanes. Age-related changes in TCR beta repertoire diversity were measured in the study by deep sequencing normalized with unique cDNA molecular identifiers.

The 39 donors, aged about 6 to 95 years, were systemically healthy Caucasian individuals from Russia. Around 10 milliliters of peripheral blood were drawn from each donor into EDTA-treated Vacutainer tubes. Ficoll-Paque density-gradient centrifugation was used to isolate PBMCs, with at least 7 million per sample. Total RNA, at least 6 micrograms per sample, was extracted from PBMCs with Trizol reagent. Naive CD45RAhigh/CD27high T cell percentages were measured by flow cytometry on a PBMC aliquot from every donor. This clonotype was counted only a few times. This receptor's antigen is unknown. No base qualities exist here, and no much larger clone lies one base off it. Paper-wide results and their limitations: Estimates of total diversity from one million sequenced T cells were regarded as lower bounds and underestimates. There was a strong correlation between observed TCR beta diversity and the percentage of naive T cells measured by flow cytometry. Observed TCR beta diversity per million T cells fell roughly linearly with age, and a significant reduction was already apparent by age roughly 41. Since profiling was done on bulk unsorted PBMCs, naive and antigen-experienced compartments could not be conclusively compared. Because the CMV infection status of the donors was unknown, age-related changes in expanded clonotypes may potentially have been confounded. Compared with the aged group, the long-lived group had more naive CD4+ T cells, fewer expanded clones and increased TCR diversity, a pattern suggesting age selection.

Counted from cysteine to phenylalanine, this CDR3 has 14 amino acids. This entry keeps only the CDR3 DNA: 42 bases, framed from base 1. The V end loses 11 bases and the J end loses 0 bases, and a stretch of 15 bases separates them. CDR1 and CDR2, looked up from the germline V gene, are SNHLY and FYNNEI. Library creation used 5' RACE. TCRdb shows the sequencer as Illumina HiSeq 2500. A second PCR of roughly 7 to 11 cycles was performed with a sample-barcoded 5' primer and a J-beta primer mix. Each TCR beta cDNA molecule received a unique molecular identifier from a template-switch 5' adaptor carrying 12 random nucleotides. Each sample yielded at least 2.5 million CDR3-containing paired-end reads. The Mint cDNA synthesis kit, primed by a TRBC-specific oligonucleotide, was used to synthesize first-strand cDNA from all RNA. Following uracil-DNA glycosylase treatment, all cDNA underwent a first 18-cycle PCR with the universal primers M1SS and BC2_uni_R. Turning to the authors' computational methods: For normalization, 1 million high-quality reads, each with a distinct molecular identifier, were randomly selected from each sample. Reads sharing molecular identifiers were discarded rather than binned into consensus sequences. CDR3 identification, clonotype clustering and error correction used MiTCR with a Q25 quality threshold and the strictest error-elimination algorithm. Lower-bound total TCR beta diversity was estimated with a nonparametric unseen species model using Euler transformation. In-frame beta chains were kept once TCRdb had trimmed the public reads at Q25 with fastp and called clones with MiXCR. Entries are consolidated by CDR3 protein sequence, retaining the most common genes and DNA. The V and J calls follow TCRdb's processing rather than the paper's. This sample comprises 1.5 million or so distinct CDR3 sequences, roughly 43% of them detected only once. The top ten constitute around 4% of the sample.

The sequence was collected from a woman aged 18-35 years in good health. The V and J segments used are TRBV2 and TRBJ2-3, and perhaps TRBD1 as D gene, on 6 matching bases. Specimen: blood. The nucleotide sequence is TGTGCCGGGGGCCGACTACGGAGCACAGATACGCAGTATTTT. It codes for CAGGRLRSTDTQYF.